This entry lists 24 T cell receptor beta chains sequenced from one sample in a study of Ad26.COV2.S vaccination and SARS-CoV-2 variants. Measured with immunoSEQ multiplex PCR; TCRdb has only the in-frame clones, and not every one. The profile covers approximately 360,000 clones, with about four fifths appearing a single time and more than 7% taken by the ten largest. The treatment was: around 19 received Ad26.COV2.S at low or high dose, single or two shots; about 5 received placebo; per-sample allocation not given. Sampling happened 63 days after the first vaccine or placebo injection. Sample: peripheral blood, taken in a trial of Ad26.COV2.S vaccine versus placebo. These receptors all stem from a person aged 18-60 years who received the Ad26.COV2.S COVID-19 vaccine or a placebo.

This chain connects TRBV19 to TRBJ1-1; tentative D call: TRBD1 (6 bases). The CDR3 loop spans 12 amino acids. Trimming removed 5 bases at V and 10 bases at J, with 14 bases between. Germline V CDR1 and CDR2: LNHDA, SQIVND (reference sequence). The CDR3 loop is CASSVTGPGAFF. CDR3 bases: TGTGCCAGTAGTGTAACAGGGCCTGGAGCTTTCTTT.

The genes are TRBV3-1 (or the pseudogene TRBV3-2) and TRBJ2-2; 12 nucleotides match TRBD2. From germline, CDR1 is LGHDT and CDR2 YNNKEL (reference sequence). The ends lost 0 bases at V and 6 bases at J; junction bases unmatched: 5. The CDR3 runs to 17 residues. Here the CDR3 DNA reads TGTGCCAGCAGCCAAGAAGGACTAGCGGGAAGTGCCGGGGAGCTGTTTTTT. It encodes CASSQEGLAGSAGELFF.

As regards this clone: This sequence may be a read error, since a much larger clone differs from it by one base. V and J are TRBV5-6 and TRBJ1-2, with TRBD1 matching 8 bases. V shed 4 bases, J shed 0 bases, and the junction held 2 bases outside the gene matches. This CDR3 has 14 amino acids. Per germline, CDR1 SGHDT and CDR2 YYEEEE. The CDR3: CASSRTGTNYGYTF. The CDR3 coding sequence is TGTGCCAGCAGCCGGACAGGGACTAACTATGGCTACACCTTC.

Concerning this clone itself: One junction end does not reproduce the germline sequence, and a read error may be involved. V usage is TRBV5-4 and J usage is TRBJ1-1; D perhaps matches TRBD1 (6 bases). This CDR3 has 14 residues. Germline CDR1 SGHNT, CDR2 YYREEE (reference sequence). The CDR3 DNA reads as TGTGCCAGCAGCTACGACACGCGGGACACTGAAACTTTCTTT. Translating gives CASSYDTRDTETFF.

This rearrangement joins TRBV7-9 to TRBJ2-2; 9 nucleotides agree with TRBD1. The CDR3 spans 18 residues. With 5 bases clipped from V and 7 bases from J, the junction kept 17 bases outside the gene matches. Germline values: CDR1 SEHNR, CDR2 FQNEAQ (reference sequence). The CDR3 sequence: CASSPPFGTGMSGGELFF. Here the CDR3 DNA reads TGTGCCAGCAGCCCCCCCTTCGGGACAGGGATGTCTGGCGGGGAGCTGTTTTTT. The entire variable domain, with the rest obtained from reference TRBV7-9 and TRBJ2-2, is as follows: DTGVSQNPRHKITKRGQNVTFRCDPISEHNRLYWYRQTLGQGPEFLTYFQNEAQLEKSRLLSDRFSAERPKGSFSTLEIQRTEQGDSAMYLCASSPPFGTGMSGGELFFGEGSRLTVL.

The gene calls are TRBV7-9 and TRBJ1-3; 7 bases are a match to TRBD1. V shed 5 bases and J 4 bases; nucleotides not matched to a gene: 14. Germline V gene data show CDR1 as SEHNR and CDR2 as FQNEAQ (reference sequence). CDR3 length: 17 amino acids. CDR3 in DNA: TGTGCCAGCAGCCCCCCCGTAGGGGGCGACCCGGGAAACACCATATATTTT. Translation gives CASSPPVGGDPGNTIYF.

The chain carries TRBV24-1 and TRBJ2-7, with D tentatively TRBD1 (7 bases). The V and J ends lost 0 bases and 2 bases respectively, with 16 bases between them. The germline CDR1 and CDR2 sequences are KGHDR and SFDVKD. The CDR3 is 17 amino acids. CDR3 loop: CATSDLQLRGQPYEQYF. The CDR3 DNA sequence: TGTGCCACCAGTGATTTGCAATTGCGGGGACAGCCCTACGAGCAGTACTTC.

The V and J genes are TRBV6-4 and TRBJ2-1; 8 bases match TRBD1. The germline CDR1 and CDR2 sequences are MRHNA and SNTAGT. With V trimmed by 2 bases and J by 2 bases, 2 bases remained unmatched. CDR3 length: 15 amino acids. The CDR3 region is CASSDTGGTYNEQFF. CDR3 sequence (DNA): TGTGCCAGCAGTGACACAGGGGGTACCTACAATGAGCAGTTCTTC.

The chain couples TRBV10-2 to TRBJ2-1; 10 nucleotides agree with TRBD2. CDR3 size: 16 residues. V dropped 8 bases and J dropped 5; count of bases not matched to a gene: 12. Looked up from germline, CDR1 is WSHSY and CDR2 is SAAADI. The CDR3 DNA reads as TGCGCCAGCTCCAACGTTGTAGCGGGAGGAGACAATGAGCAGTTCTTC. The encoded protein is CASSNVVAGGDNEQFF.

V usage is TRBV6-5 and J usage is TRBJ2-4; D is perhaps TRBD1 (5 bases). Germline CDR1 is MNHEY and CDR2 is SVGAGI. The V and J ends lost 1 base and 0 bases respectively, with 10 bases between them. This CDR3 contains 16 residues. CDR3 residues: CASSYLSGLAKNIQYF. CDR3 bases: TGTGCCAGCAGTTACTTGTCAGGGCTAGCCAAAAACATTCAGTACTTC.

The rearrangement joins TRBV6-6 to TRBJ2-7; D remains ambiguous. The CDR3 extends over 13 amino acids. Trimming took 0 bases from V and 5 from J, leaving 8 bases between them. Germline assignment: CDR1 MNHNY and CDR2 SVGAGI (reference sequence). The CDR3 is CASSYSFSHEQYF. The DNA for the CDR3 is TGTGCCAGCAGTTACTCGTTCAGCCACGAGCAGTACTTC.

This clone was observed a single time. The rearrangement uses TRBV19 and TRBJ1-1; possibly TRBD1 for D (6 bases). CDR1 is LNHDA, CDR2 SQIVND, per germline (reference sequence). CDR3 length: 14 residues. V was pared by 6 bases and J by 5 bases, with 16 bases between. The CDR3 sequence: CASRIQGRGTEAFF. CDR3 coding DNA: TGTGCCAGTAGGATACAGGGCCGGGGAACTGAAGCTTTCTTT. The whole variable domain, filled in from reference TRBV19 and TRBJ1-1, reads DGGITQSPKYLFRKEGQNVTLSCEQNLNHDAMYWYRQDPGQGLRLIYYSQIVNDFQKGDIAEGYSVSREKKESFPLTVTSAQKNPTAFYLCASRIQGRGTEAFFGQGTRLTVV.

CDR3 residues: CASNMGGPETQYF. CDR3 in DNA: TGCGCCAGCAACATGGGAGGCCCGGAGACCCAGTACTTC. The chain is built from TRBV5-1 and TRBJ2-5; D might be TRBD2 (6 bases). Trimming removed 6 bases from V and 5 bases from J, with 14 bases in between. This CDR3 region has 13 residues. Per the germline V gene, CDR1 is SGHRS and CDR2 is YFSETQ.

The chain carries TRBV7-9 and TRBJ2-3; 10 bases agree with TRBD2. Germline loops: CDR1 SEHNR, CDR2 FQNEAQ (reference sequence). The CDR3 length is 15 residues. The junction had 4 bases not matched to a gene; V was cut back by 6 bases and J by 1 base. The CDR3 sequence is CASRTGTSGTDTQYF. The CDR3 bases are TGTGCCAGCAGGACCGGGACTAGCGGCACAGATACGCAGTATTTT.

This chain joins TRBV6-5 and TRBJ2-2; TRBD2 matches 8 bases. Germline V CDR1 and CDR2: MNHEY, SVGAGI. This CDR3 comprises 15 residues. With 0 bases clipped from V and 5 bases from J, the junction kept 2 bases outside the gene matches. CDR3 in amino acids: CASSYSVAGTGELFF. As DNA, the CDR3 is TGTGCCAGCAGTTACTCGGTAGCGGGAACCGGGGAGCTGTTTTTT.

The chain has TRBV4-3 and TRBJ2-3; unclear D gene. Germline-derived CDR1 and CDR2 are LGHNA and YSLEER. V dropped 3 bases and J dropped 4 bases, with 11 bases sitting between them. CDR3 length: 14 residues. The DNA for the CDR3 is TGCGCCAGCAGCCAGTGGGTTGTTGCAGATACGCAGTATTTT. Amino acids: CASSQWVVADTQYF.

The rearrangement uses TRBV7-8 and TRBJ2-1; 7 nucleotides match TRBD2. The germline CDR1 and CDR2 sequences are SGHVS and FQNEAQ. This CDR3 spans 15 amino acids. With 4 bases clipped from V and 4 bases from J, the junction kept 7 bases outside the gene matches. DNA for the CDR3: TGTGCCAGCAGCTCGGGGCTAGCGGATTACAATGAGCAGTTCTTC. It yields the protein CASSSGLADYNEQFF.

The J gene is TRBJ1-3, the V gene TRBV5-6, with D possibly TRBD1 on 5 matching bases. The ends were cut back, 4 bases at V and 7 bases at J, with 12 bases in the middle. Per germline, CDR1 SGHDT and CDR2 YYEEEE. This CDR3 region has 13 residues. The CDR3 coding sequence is TGTGCCAGCAGCATGGGACTACCGAACACCATATATTTT. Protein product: CASSMGLPNTIYF.

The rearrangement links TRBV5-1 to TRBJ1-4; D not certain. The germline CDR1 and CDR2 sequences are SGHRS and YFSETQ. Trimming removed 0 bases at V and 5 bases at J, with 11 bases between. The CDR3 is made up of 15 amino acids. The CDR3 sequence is CASSLGNLGNEKLFF. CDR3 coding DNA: TGCGCCAGCAGCTTGGGGAACTTAGGGAATGAAAAACTGTTTTTT.

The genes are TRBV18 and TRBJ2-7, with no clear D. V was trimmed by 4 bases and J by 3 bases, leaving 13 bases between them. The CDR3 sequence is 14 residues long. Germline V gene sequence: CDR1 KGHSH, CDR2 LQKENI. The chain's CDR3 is CASSLDGVGYEQYF. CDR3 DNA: TGTGCCAGCTCACTCGACGGAGTCGGCTACGAGCAGTACTTC.

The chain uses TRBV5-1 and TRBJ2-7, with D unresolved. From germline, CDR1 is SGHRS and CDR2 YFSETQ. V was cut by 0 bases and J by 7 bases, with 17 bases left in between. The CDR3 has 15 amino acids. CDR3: CASSLVVKGLGEQYF. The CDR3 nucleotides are TGCGCCAGCAGCTTGGTTGTTAAGGGCCTGGGGGAGCAGTACTTC. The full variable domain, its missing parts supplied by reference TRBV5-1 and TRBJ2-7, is KAGVTQTPRYLIKTRGQQVTLSCSPISGHRSVSWYQQTPGQGLQFLFEYFSETQRNKGNFPGRFSGRQFSNSRSEMNVSTLELGDSALYLCASSLVVKGLGEQYFGPGTRLTVT.

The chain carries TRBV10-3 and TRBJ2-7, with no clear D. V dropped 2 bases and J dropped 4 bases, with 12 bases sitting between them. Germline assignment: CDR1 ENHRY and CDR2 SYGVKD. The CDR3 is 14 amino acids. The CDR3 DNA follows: TGTGCCATCAGTGAGGGGTCCTACAGATACGAGCAGTACTTC. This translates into CAISEGSYRYEQYF.

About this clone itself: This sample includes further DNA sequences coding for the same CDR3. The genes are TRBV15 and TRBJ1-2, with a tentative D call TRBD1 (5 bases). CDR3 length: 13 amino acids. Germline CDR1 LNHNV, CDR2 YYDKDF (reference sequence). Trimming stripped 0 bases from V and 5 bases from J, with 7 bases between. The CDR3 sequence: CATSRDRGYGYTF. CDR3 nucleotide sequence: TGTGCCACCAGCAGAGATCGGGGGTATGGCTACACCTTC.

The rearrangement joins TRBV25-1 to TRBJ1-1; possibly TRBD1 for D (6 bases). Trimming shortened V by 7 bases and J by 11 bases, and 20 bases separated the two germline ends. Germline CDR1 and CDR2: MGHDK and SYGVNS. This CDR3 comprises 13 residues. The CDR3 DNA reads TGTGCCAGCATCCCTGGGGGGTGGGGGCTGGCTTTCTTT. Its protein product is CASIPGGWGLAFF.